This passage covers 18 T cell receptor beta chains from one sample sequenced in a study of Ad26.COV2.S vaccination and SARS-CoV-2 variants. As for treatment: about 20 received Ad26.COV2.S at low or high dose, single or two shots; 5 received placebo; per-sample allocation not given. Day 63 following the first vaccine or placebo injection was when the samples were taken. Some clones are missing from TCRdb's copy, which holds only in-frame ones; the method was immunoSEQ multiplex PCR. The data hold roughly 320,000 clones, with over 80% observed a single time. The sample here was peripheral blood, taken in a trial of Ad26.COV2.S vaccine versus placebo. The source is a person between 18 and 59 years old who received the Ad26.COV2.S COVID-19 vaccine or a placebo.

The V gene is TRBV5-1, the J gene TRBJ2-3, with TRBD2 matching over 8 bases. The germline gives CDR1 SGHRS, CDR2 YFSETQ. There are 16 residues in the CDR3. The J segment lost 0 bases and the V segment lost 0 bases, leaving 3 bases of the junction unmatched. DNA of the CDR3: TGCGCCAGCAGCTTGGCCAGCGGGGGTAGCACAGATACGCAGTATTTT. It yields the protein CASSLASGGSTDTQYF.

The genes are TRBV9 and TRBJ1-1; no clear D. Germline V lookup: CDR1 SGDLS, CDR2 YYNGEE. The CDR3 sequence is 13 residues long. Trimming left V 4 bases short and J 3 bases short, with 10 bases between. CDR3 DNA: TGTGCCAGCAGCCAAGACGCGTACACTGAAGCTTTCTTT. It codes for CASSQDAYTEAFF.

The chain couples TRBV24-1 to TRBJ1-1, with D perhaps TRBD1 (5 bases). This CDR3 spans 14 amino acids. Between the trimmed V and J ends, which lost 11 bases and 0 bases, there was a span of 15 bases. Germline V lookup: CDR1 KGHDR, CDR2 SFDVKD. In DNA form, the CDR3 reads TGTGCCATCCTCCAGGACATTCTGAACACTGAAGCTTTCTTT. As protein: CAILQDILNTEAFF.

This chain links TRBV21-1 with TRBJ1-1; TRBD1 is the table's D call, not checked against the DNA. TRBV21-1 is a known pseudogene. The CDR3 totals 15 residues. The chain's CDR3 is CASSKAQVLITEAFF. In nucleotides, the CDR3 is TGTGCCAGCAGCAAAGCACAGGTCTTGATCACTGAAGCTTTCTTT.

This clone was counted only a few times. The chain joins TRBV7-6 to TRBJ2-7; TRBD1 aligns across 7 bases. The V and J ends lost 6 bases and 3 bases, in that order; junction bases with no gene match: 8. CDR1 and CDR2 from the germline V gene are SGHVS and FNYEAQ. The CDR3 spans 14 residues. CDR3 loop: CASRQGQNSYEQYF. The CDR3 DNA is TGTGCCAGCAGGCAGGGACAGAACAGCTACGAGCAGTACTTC.

A single count supports this clone. V and J are TRBV5-4 and TRBJ1-1; weak D call: TRBD1 (6 bases). Per the germline V gene, CDR1 is SGHNT and CDR2 is YYREEE (reference sequence). The V end was cut by 3 bases, the J end by 3 bases, with 15 bases between. This CDR3 region has 15 residues. CDR3 DNA: TGTGCCAGCAGCTCGCCGGGGCAGGGGTACACTGAAGCTTTCTTT. As protein: CASSSPGQGYTEAFF.

The chain combines TRBV5-1 with TRBJ1-2, with D maybe TRBD1 (5 bases). This CDR3 contains 15 residues. In germline, CDR1 is SGHRS, CDR2 YFSETQ. The V and J ends lost 6 bases and 8 bases respectively, with 23 bases between them. CDR3 nucleotides: TGCGCCAGCACGCCCGGGACCCCCCCTTGGGGAGGCTACACCTTC. This codes for CASTPGTPPWGGYTF.

V gene TRBV19 combines with J gene TRBJ1-5; the D is unclear. CDR3 length: 13 amino acids. The V end was cut by 4 bases, the J end by 5 bases, with 9 bases between. The V gene's germline CDR1 is LNHDA and CDR2 SQIVND (reference sequence). The CDR3 loop reads CASSTVGDQPQHF. CDR3 bases: TGTGCCAGTAGTACTGTGGGCGATCAGCCCCAGCATTTT.

In the case of this clone: This specimen includes other DNA sequences encoding the same CDR3. This sequence joins TRBV6-4 and TRBJ2-2; D gene unclear. The CDR3 sequence is 13 residues long. The germline V gene has CDR1 MRHNA and CDR2 SNTAGT. V lost 0 bases and J lost 3, with 2 bases in between. Here the CDR3 DNA reads TGTGCCAGCAGTGACTCTGACACCGGGGAGCTGTTTTTT. Its translation is CASSDSDTGELFF.

This clone is a singleton in its sample. The chain carries TRBV7-2 and TRBJ1-6; maybe TRBD1 (5 bases). The CDR3 is 16 amino acids. CDR1 SGHTA and CDR2 FQGNSA come from the germline V gene. The ends were cut back, 4 bases at V and 9 bases at J, with 19 bases in the middle. The CDR3 DNA reads as TGTGCCAGCAGCTCCAACCTTCCAGGGTCGGGTTCACCCCTCCACTTT. Its protein product is CASSSNLPGSGSPLHF. The entire variable domain, with the rest obtained from reference TRBV7-2 and TRBJ1-6, is as follows: GAGVSQSPSNKVTEKGKDVELRCDPISGHTALYWYRQSLGQGLEFLIYFQGNSAPDKSGLPSDRFSAERTGGSVSTLTIQRTQQEDSAVYLCASSSNLPGSGSPLHFGNGTRLTVT.

The chain couples TRBV11-3 to TRBJ2-3; D perhaps matches TRBD2 (5 bases). Trimming took 4 bases from V and 6 from J, leaving 8 bases between them. The germline CDR1 and CDR2 sequences are SGHNT and YENEEA. The CDR3 contains 12 residues. The chain's CDR3 is CASSWRGDTQYF. CDR3 nucleotide sequence: TGTGCCAGCAGCTGGCGAGGGGATACGCAGTATTTT.

The V call is TRBV5-1, the J call TRBJ2-7; D unresolved. Germline-derived CDR1 and CDR2 are SGHRS and YFSETQ. CDR3 length: 13 amino acids. V gave up 0 bases and J gave up 6 bases, with 10 bases separating them. This chain's CDR3 is CASSLVGQTEQYF. The CDR3 nucleotides read TGCGCCAGCAGCTTGGTAGGCCAAACCGAGCAGTACTTC.

V gene TRBV13 combines with J gene TRBJ2-3; D might be TRBD2 (6 bases). Germline V CDR1 and CDR2: PRHDT, FYEKMQ (reference sequence). The CDR3 loop spans 14 amino acids. Deletions cut 4 bases from V and 6 bases from J, with 14 bases between. DNA for the CDR3: TGTGCCAGCAGCTCGGACTACCTCGGGGATACGCAGTATTTT. This gives the protein CASSSDYLGDTQYF. Full variable domain (rest looked up from reference TRBV13 and TRBJ2-3): AAGVIQSPRHLIKEKRETATLKCYPIPRHDTVYWYQQGPGQDPQFLISFYEKMQSDKGSIPDRFSAQQFSDYHSELNMSSLELGDSALYFCASSSDYLGDTQYFGPGTRLTVL.

The chain combines TRBV7-9 with TRBJ2-3; 8 bases align to TRBD2. Looked up from germline, CDR1 is SEHNR and CDR2 is FQNEAQ (reference sequence). V was pared by 5 bases and J by 6 bases, with 4 bases of the junction left unmatched. The CDR3 runs 13 residues. This chain's CDR3 is CASSPQRGDTQYF. CDR3 DNA: TGTGCCAGCAGCCCCCAGCGGGGGGATACGCAGTATTTT.

The chain carries TRBV5-1 and TRBJ2-2, with TRBD1 as a possible D gene (6 bases). The ends were cut back, 3 bases at V and 4 bases at J, with 16 bases in the middle. The germline V gene encodes CDR1 SGHRS and CDR2 YFSETQ. The CDR3 length is 16 residues. This CDR3 reads CASSSRPGDFTGELFF. The CDR3 DNA sequence: TGCGCCAGCAGCTCGCGCCCAGGGGATTTCACCGGGGAGCTGTTTTTT.

The chain joins TRBV28 to TRBJ1-1; D perhaps matches TRBD1 (5 bases). The CDR3 contains 15 residues. The V end was cut by 3 bases, the J end by 1 base, with 12 bases between. Germline CDR1 is MDHEN and CDR2 is SYDVKM. The CDR3 loop reads CASSFLGRKNTEAFF. DNA for the CDR3: TGTGCCAGCAGTTTCCTGGGACGGAAGAACACTGAAGCTTTCTTT.

The V gene is TRBV4-1, the J gene TRBJ2-4; D perhaps matches TRBD2 (6 bases). Germline V lookup: CDR1 MGHRA, CDR2 YSYEKL. CDR3 length: 14 residues. V dropped 1 base and J dropped 12 bases, with 16 bases sitting between them. CDR3 nucleotide sequence: TGCGCCAGCAGCCAAGTTGCGGTGTCGGGGGATCAGTACTTC. Protein product: CASSQVAVSGDQYF.

The rearrangement uses TRBV28 and TRBJ1-6, with unresolved D. The germline CDR1 and CDR2 sequences are MDHEN and SYDVKM. This CDR3 has 12 residues. The V end was cut by 8 bases, the J end by 2 bases, with 4 bases between. The CDR3 DNA follows: TGTGCCAGCGCTCCCTATAATTCACCCCTCCACTTT. This gives the protein CASAPYNSPLHF.